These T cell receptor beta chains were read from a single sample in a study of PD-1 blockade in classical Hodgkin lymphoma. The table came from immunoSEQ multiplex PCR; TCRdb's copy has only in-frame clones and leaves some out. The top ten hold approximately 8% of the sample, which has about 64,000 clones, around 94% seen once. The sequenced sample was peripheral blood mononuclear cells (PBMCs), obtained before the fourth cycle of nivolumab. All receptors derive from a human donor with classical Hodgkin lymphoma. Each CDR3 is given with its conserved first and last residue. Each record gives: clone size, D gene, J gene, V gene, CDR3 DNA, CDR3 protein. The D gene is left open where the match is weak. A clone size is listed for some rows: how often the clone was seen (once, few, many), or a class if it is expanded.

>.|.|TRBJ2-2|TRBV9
TGTGCCAGCAGCGTCCGGGCTGGCGGTTACGGGGAGCTGTTTTTT
CASSVRAGGYGELFF
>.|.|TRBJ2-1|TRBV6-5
TGTGCCAGCAGCCAACAGGGATACAATGAGCAGTTCTTC
CASSQQGYNEQFF
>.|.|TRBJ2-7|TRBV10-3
TGTGCCATCAGAGACACACAGGGGACTAGAGGGTCCTACGAGCAGTACTTC
CAIRDTQGTRGSYEQYF
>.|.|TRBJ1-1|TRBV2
TGTGCCAGCAAGGGGTCAGCTTTCTTT
CASKGSAFF
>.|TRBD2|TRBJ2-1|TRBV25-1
TGTGCCAGCAGTGAATCTAGCGGGGGCTCCTACAATGAGCAGTTCTTC
CASSESSGGSYNEQFF
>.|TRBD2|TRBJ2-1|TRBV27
TGTGCCAGCAGCCCTTCTCTAGCGGATGAGCAGTTCTTC
CASSPSLADEQFF
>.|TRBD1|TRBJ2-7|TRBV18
TGTGCCAGCTCACCAGCGGACAGGGGTACTTCCTACGAGCAGTACTTC
CASSPADRGTSYEQYF
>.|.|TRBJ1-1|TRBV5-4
TGTGCCAGCAGCATGGGATCCTTGAACACTGAAGCTTTCTTT
CASSMGSLNTEAFF
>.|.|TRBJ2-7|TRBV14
TGTGCCAGCAGCCACCGAAAAACTTACAACAGGGAAAATAGTGTAGACGAGCAGTACTTC
CASSHRKTYNRENSVDEQYF
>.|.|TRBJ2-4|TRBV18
TGTGCCAGCTCACCCTTGGGCACAAACATTCAGTACTTC
CASSPLGTNIQYF
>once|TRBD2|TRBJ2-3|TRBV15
TGTGCCACCAGCAGACACCCGGGACTAGCGAGCCGAGATACGCAGTATTTT
CATSRHPGLASRDTQYF
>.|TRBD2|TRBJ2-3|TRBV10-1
TGCGCCAGCAGTGAAGGTAGCGGGGGCCTCCTTCGAGATACGCAGTATTTT
CASSEGSGGLLRDTQYF
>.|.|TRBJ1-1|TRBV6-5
TGTGCCAGCAGCTCCCTGCAGGGGCTGTCCGAAGCTTTCTTT
CASSSLQGLSEAFF
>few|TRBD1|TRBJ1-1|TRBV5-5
TGTGCCAGCAGCCCGGACAGGGACACTGAAGCTTTCTTT
CASSPDRDTEAFF
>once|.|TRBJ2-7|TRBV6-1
TGTGCCAGCAGCCCGACCCGACAGTCCTACGAGCAGTACTTC
CASSPTRQSYEQYF
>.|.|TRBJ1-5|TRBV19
TGTGCCAGTAGTATATCGTCCACGGGAACCTATCAGCCCCAGCATTTT
CASSISSTGTYQPQHF
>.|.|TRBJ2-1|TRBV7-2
TGTGCCAGCAGCTTAGCTCGGGGGAGCGGCTTGGATGAGCAGTTCTTC
CASSLARGSGLDEQFF
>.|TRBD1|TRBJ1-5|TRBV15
TGTGCCACCAGCGGAACAGGGGTCCCGACCCAGCATTTT
CATSGTGVPTQHF
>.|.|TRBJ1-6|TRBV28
TGTGCCAGCAGTTCAGGGATCTCCTATAATTCACCCCTCCACTTT
CASSSGISYNSPLHF
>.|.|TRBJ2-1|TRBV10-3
TGTGCCTCGGCTCAAGGGGTGCCCCCCAATGAGCAGTTCTTC
CASAQGVPPNEQFF
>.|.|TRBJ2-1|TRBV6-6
TGTGCCAGCAGCCACTGGGTAGGGGTGCGCAATGAGCAGTTCTTC
CASSHWVGVRNEQFF
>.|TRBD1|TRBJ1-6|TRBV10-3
TGTGCCATCAGCGACGACAGGGGTTTGTCACCCCTCCACTTT
CAISDDRGLSPLHF
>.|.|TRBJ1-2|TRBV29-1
TGCAGCGTTGAACCCCCGAAGAACTATGGCTACACCTTC
CSVEPPKNYGYTF
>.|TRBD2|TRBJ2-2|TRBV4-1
TGCGCCAGCAGGGGACTAGCGGGGAACACCGGGGAGCTGTTTTTT
CASRGLAGNTGELFF
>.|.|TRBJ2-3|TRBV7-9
TGTGCCAGCAGCTTCGGGCGGATAGATACGCAGTATTTT
CASSFGRIDTQYF
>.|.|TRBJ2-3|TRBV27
TGTGCCAGCAGTTTAGGGGATACGCAGTATTTT
CASSLGDTQYF
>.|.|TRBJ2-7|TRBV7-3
TGTGCCAGCAGCTTAACCCCTCAGGGGCACGAGCAGTACTTC
CASSLTPQGHEQYF
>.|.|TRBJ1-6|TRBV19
TGTGCCAGTAGTATAGGAGGGCACTCCTCCTATAATTCACCCCTCCACTTT
CASSIGGHSSYNSPLHF
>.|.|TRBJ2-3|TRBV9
TGTGCCAGCAGCGCACGGGCCGACGGGCGCGCTACGCAGTATTTT
CASSARADGRATQYF
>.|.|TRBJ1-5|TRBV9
TGTGCCAGCAGCGCGAGACGGCCTCAGCCCCAGCATTTT
CASSARRPQPQHF
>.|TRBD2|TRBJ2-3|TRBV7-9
TGTGCCAGCAGCTTCGTAGCGGGGCCCGAGTCACCAGATACGCAGTATTTT
CASSFVAGPESPDTQYF
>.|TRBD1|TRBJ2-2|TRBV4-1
TGCGCCAGCAGCCAAAGGGACAGGAAGAACACCGGGGAGCTGTTTTTT
CASSQRDRKNTGELFF